A selection of T cell receptor beta chains follows, all from one sample in a study of blood T cell repertoires in COVID-19. Clones were sequenced by immunoSEQ multiplex PCR, and TCRdb holds only the in-frame ones, with some missing. The table has around 72,000 clones, roughly 79% seen once. Sequencing used peripheral blood. Every receptor here comes from a woman in her seventies with acute or convalescent COVID-19. Each CDR3 is given with its conserved first and last residue. The D gene is left open where the match is weak. Size is stated for part of the rows, as once, few or many counts, or as a class when the clone is expanded.

clone_size j_call v_call d_call cdr3_aa cdr3_nt
. TRBJ1-1 TRBV5-1 . CASSLGGPDEAFF TGCGCCAGCAGCTTGGGGGGGCCTGACGAAGCTTTCTTT
. TRBJ1-2 TRBV5-6 . CASSLDGQMYGYTF TGTGCCAGCAGCTTGGATGGACAGATGTATGGCTACACCTTC
. TRBJ2-5 TRBV18 . CASSIGSLQETQYF TGTGCCAGCTCCATAGGGAGTCTTCAAGAGACCCAGTACTTC
. TRBJ2-4 TRBV4-1 TRBD2 CASSQEIAGGRNIQYF TGCGCCAGCAGCCAAGAAATCGCGGGGGGGAGGAACATTCAGTACTTC
. TRBJ2-1 TRBV4-1 . CASSLPLGGSSYNEQFF TGCGCCAGCAGCCTGCCCCTGGGGGGTAGCTCCTACAATGAGCAGTTCTTC
. TRBJ2-7 TRBV5-4 TRBD2 CASRDGLAGVYEQYF TGTGCCAGCAGGGACGGACTAGCGGGAGTGTACGAGCAGTACTTC
. TRBJ1-1 TRBV7-3 TRBD1 CASSSDRGSTEAFF TGTGCCAGCAGCTCGGACAGGGGGAGCACTGAAGCTTTCTTT
. TRBJ2-5 TRBV7-7 . CASSLPGTGQETQYF TGTGCTAGCAGCTTACCCGGCACGGGCCAAGAGACCCAGTACTTC
once TRBJ1-5 TRBV3-1/TRBV3-2 . CASSQGPGDNQPQHF TGTGCCAGCAGCCAAGGGCCGGGGGACAATCAGCCCCAGCATTTT
. TRBJ2-3 TRBV21-1 . CASSQTTTLRFWDRGPDTQYF TGTGCCAGCAGCCAAACAACCACTCTTCGATTCTGGGACAGGGGGCCGGATACGCAGTATTTT
. TRBJ2-2 TRBV19 . CASRGPRDTGELFF TGTGCCAGTAGGGGCCCCAGGGACACCGGGGAGCTGTTTTTT
. TRBJ2-5 TRBV27 TRBD2 CASSSTSGREETQYF TGTGCCAGCAGTTCCACTAGCGGGAGGGAAGAGACCCAGTACTTC
. TRBJ2-5 TRBV5-8 . CASSLGQAQETQYF TGTGCCAGCAGCTTGGGACAGGCCCAAGAGACCCAGTACTTC
. TRBJ2-3 TRBV18 . CASSQMSGAIDTQYF TGTGCCAGCTCACAAATGAGCGGAGCTATAGATACGCAGTATTTT
. TRBJ2-7 TRBV2 TRBD1 CASSGKWTGASYEQYF TGTGCCAGCAGTGGAAAGTGGACAGGAGCCTCCTACGAGCAGTACTTC
. TRBJ1-4 TRBV3-1/TRBV3-2 . CASSPTSPAGKLFF TGTGCCAGCAGCCCTACATCCCCCGCAGGCAAACTGTTTTTT
. TRBJ2-7 TRBV28 TRBD2 CASSFSSSGSVGYEQYF TGTGCCAGCAGTTTTTCTTCTAGCGGGAGTGTGGGCTACGAGCAGTACTTC
once TRBJ1-2 TRBV25-1 TRBD1 CASSAAGGHGYTF TGTGCCAGCAGTGCCGCAGGGGGCCATGGCTACACCTTC
. TRBJ2-1 TRBV5-1 TRBD1 CASSSGQGSYNEQFF TGCGCCAGCAGCTCCGGACAGGGATCCTACAATGAGCAGTTCTTC
. TRBJ2-4 TRBV27 TRBD2 CASSLWAVSSGIGKNIQYF TGTGCCAGCAGTTTATGGGCGGTCTCTAGCGGGATCGGCAAAAACATTCAGTACTTC
once TRBJ1-5 TRBV6-1 . CASSEGPLNQPQHF TGTGCCAGCAGTGAAGGTCCCCTTAATCAGCCCCAGCATTTT
. TRBJ2-3 TRBV5-1 . CASSADYDTQYF TGCGCCAGCTCCGCCGACTATGATACGCAGTATTTT
. TRBJ1-5 TRBV1 . CTSSQDRLVQPQHF TGCACCAGCAGCCAAGATCGGTTAGTTCAGCCCCAGCATTTT
. TRBJ2-1 TRBV5-1 . CASGGLSYNEQFF TGCGCCAGCGGGGGACTGTCCTACAATGAGCAGTTCTTC
. TRBJ1-1 TRBV12-5 . CASGLGQGAINTEAFF TGTGCTAGTGGCCTCGGTCAAGGGGCGATAAACACTGAAGCTTTCTTT
. TRBJ1-1 TRBV6-5 . CASRQGPNTEAFF TGTGCCAGCAGACAGGGACCGAACACTGAAGCTTTCTTT
. TRBJ1-4 TRBV29-1 . CSVAGSGNEKLFF TGCAGCGTAGCAGGGTCGGGTAATGAAAAACTGTTTTTT
. TRBJ2-1 TRBV6-1 . CASGRARLNEQFF TGTGCCAGCGGCAGGGCCCGGCTGAATGAGCAGTTCTTC
many TRBJ1-6 TRBV11-2 TRBD1 CASSLTGTGPRSPLHF TGTGCCAGCAGCCTAACGGGGACAGGGCCCAGATCACCCCTCCACTTT
. TRBJ1-1 TRBV4-1 . CASSPQGSTEAFF TGCGCCAGCAGCCCCCAGGGAAGCACTGAAGCTTTCTTT
. TRBJ2-7 TRBV2 . CASSGRASSYEQYF TGTGCCAGCAGTGGCAGAGCGAGCTCCTACGAGCAGTACTTC
. TRBJ1-1 TRBV7-2 . CASSLNSLYTEAFF TGTGCCAGCAGCTTAAACAGCCTTTACACTGAAGCTTTCTTT
. TRBJ2-1 TRBV7-9 TRBD2 CASSRAGGSYNEQFF TGTGCCAGCAGCCGCGCCGGGGGGTCCTACAATGAGCAGTTCTTC
few TRBJ1-5 TRBV2 . CASHQQGDQPQHF TGTGCCAGCCATCAACAGGGAGATCAGCCCCAGCATTTT
. TRBJ1-1 TRBV4-1 . CASSRKRGYDTEAFF TGCGCCAGCAGCCGGAAGAGGGGGTATGACACTGAAGCTTTCTTT